The present TCR beta chain was sequenced within a study of T-cell memory formation after mild COVID-19. Overall study context: In these data, TCR clusters were largely donor specific.

This clonotype has more than one count but fewer than ten. MiXCR was run by TCRdb on the 5' RACE reads, yielding one entry per CDR3 protein. The table lists a few hundred thousand distinct CDR3 sequences, around a fifth of them singletons. This CDR3 is 13 amino acids long. Germline values: CDR1 SNHLY, CDR2 FYNNEI. With V trimmed by 8 bases and J by 3 bases, 2 bases remained unmatched. The TCR originated in a man aged 18 to 35 who had mild COVID-19 (a few samples of this study predate the infection). Cell type and time point are not known. The source material was PBMCs or a T cell subset sorted from them (not recorded which). The chain links TRBV2 to TRBJ2-3; 10 bases align to TRBD2. In nucleotides, the CDR3 is TGTGCCAGCCAGCGGGGGGGTACAGATACGCAGTATTTT. Amino acid sequence: CASQRGGTDTQYF.